What follows are 5 T cell receptor beta chains derived from one specimen sequenced in a study of cytomegalovirus exposure and HLA in healthy donors. In the PCR, 60 Vbeta and 13 Jbeta primers were used. Repertoires were generated with immunoSEQ multiplex PCR, while TCRdb's copy carries only in-frame clones and drops some. The table records around 260,000 clones, 75% to 90% of them present only once. Sequenced sample: PBMCs. The receptors here all came from a girl aged 2-9 years in good health and CMV-seronegative.

CDR3 sequence reads: CSVTSGVTNPYTQYF. The CDR3 nucleotides are TGCAGCGTAACTAGCGGGGTTACGAACCCATATACGCAGTATTTT. The V gene is TRBV29-1, the J gene TRBJ2-3, with 10 bases that match TRBD2. Germline V gene lookup returns CDR1 SQVTM and CDR2 ANQGSEA. The CDR3 runs 15 residues. J gave up 7 bases and V 6 bases, and 13 bases lay outside the gene matches.

V usage is TRBV30 and J usage is TRBJ2-4; D perhaps matches TRBD1 (6 bases). CDR1 and CDR2 (germline): GTSNPN, SVGIG (reference sequence). The ends were cut back, 1 base at V and 0 bases at J, with 16 bases in the middle. This CDR3 has 17 amino acids. The CDR3 sequence is CAWSDWQGRLAKNIQYF. The CDR3 DNA follows: TGTGCCTGGAGTGATTGGCAGGGGCGTTTAGCCAAAAACATTCAGTACTTC.

V gene TRBV6-6 combines with J gene TRBJ1-5; 9 positions match TRBD1. Germline CDR1 MNHNY, CDR2 SVGAGI (reference sequence). The CDR3 consists of 14 residues. V was pared by 5 bases and J by 6 bases, with 5 bases of the junction left unmatched. DNA for the CDR3: TGTGCCAGCAGTGGACAGGGGAGAATTCAGCCCCAGCATTTT. Protein product: CASSGQGRIQPQHF.

This clone was seen a handful of times. This rearrangement joins TRBV7-9 to TRBJ2-4, with 12 bases that match TRBD2. CDR3 length: 19 amino acids. Germline CDR1 SEHNR, CDR2 FQNEAQ (reference sequence). J lost 0 bases, V lost 2 bases, and 8 bases had no gene match. DNA for the CDR3: TGTGCCAGCAGCTTATCACTAGCGGGGGGATACGTAGCCAAAAACATTCAGTACTTC. It is translated as CASSLSLAGGYVAKNIQYF.

This chain uses TRBV6-1 with TRBJ2-1, with a possible D match to TRBD2 (6 bases). The germline V gene has CDR1 MNHNS and CDR2 SASEGT. This CDR3 is built from 14 residues. V was trimmed by 4 bases and J by 6 bases, leaving 13 bases between them. As DNA, the CDR3 is TGTGCCAGCAGTGCGAGCGGGCGCCGCAATGAGCAGTTCTTC. It yields the protein CASSASGRRNEQFF.